This T cell receptor beta chain was obtained from a study of tumor-infiltrating lymphocytes in primary liver carcinoma. At the level of the study: Tumor staging was T1-T3 N0M0; sizes spanned roughly 4 to 10 cm across.

The authors made TCR beta cDNA from about 500 ng total RNA with a constant-region primer. Three-round nested multiplex PCR performed with slightly modified ARM-PCR produced the TCR beta libraries. With TRBV1-TRBV30 forward primers and a C-beta reverse primer, the first two PCR rounds were run for approximately 10 cycles each. In TCRdb, the multiplex PCR reads were re-called with MiXCR into one record per CDR3 protein. This repertoire shows approximately 110,000 distinct CDR3 sequences, approximately 64% found once; its top ten account for about 8%. CDR3 length: 14 amino acids. Unsorted bulk tissue of about 17-32 mg yielded co-extracted RNA and DNA. Patients carried chronic HBV infection without prior treatment. Each tumor had five separate regions sampled. This clonotype was seen once. The junction departs from the called germline gene at one end, perhaps through a read error.

The specimen sequenced was liver tumor tissue from sampling region 3. Documented subset: tumor region T3, left-lateral pole. This TCR was recovered from a woman aged 60 to 75 with primary liver carcinoma and hepatitis B virus infection. The chain recombines TRBV12-3 or TRBV12-4 with TRBJ2-7; no definite D call. The CDR3 spells CVSSLIPGSYEQYF. CDR3 DNA: TGTGTCAGCAGTTTAATACCCGGGTCCTACGAGCAGTACTTC.